This T cell receptor (beta chain) originates from a study of cytomegalovirus exposure and HLA in healthy donors. The CDR3 covers 14 residues. V was clipped by 5 bases and J by 6 bases; unmatched bases: 6. Germline lookup yields CDR1 LNHDA and CDR2 SQIVND (reference sequence). Amplification used 60 Vbeta primers and 13 Jbeta primers. Only in-frame clones appear in the TCRdb table, and some are missing; sequencing was by immunoSEQ multiplex PCR. The sample comprises over 110,000 clones, 82% of which are singletons, and over 2.5% rests with the top ten. Material for sequencing was PBMCs. The clonotype was recovered from a male donor in good health and CMV-seronegative. This rearrangement joins TRBV19 to TRBJ2-1; 8 bases line up with TRBD2. The CDR3 region has the DNA TGTGCCAGTAGTCAGAGCGGGAGTCCCAATGAGCAGTTCTTC. Translated: CASSQSGSPNEQFF.